This TCR beta chain was retrieved from a study of CD8 T cells in Susac syndrome. CDR1 DFQATT and CDR2 SNEGSKA come from the germline V gene (reference sequence). This CDR3 has 11 amino acids. The V and J ends lost 6 bases and 4 bases respectively, with 9 bases between them. An amount of RNA that ranged from roughly 0.45 to 1 ug was reverse transcribed with random hexamers. TCRdb redid the calling of the immunoSEQ multiplex PCR reads with MiXCR, one entry per CDR3 protein. The profile covers under 550,000 distinct CDR3 sequences, with around 85% appearing a single time and roughly 0.11% taken by the ten largest.

This rearrangement joins TRBV20-1 to TRBJ1-1; D is ambiguous. The sequencing sample was made of CD8+ T cells from PBMCs. The clonotype comes from a human donor with multiple sclerosis. The CDR3 spells CSAGPGTEAFF. DNA for the CDR3: TGCAGTGCGGGTCCGGGCACTGAAGCTTTCTTT.